What follows is one T cell receptor beta chain and its context. Germline V gene data show CDR1 as SQVTM and CDR2 as ANQGSEA. V was cut by 0 bases and J by 3 bases, with 9 bases left in between. The CDR3 is 13 amino acids. The source of the sample is a study of cytomegalovirus exposure and HLA in healthy donors. In the PCR, 60 Vbeta and 13 Jbeta primers were used. Only in-frame clones appear in the TCRdb table, and some are missing; sequencing was by immunoSEQ multiplex PCR. The table shows about 190,000 clones, with about four fifths occurring only once. The sequencing sample was made of PBMCs. This rearrangement joins TRBV29-1 to TRBJ2-7; no clear D. The source of this sequence is a man aged 30-40 years in good health and CMV-seropositive. The CDR3 nucleotides read TGCAGCGTTGAAGATCTTCGAGGCTACGAGCAGTACTTC. Its protein product is CSVEDLRGYEQYF.